These T cell receptor beta chains were read from a single sample in a study of CD8 T cells in Susac syndrome. TCRdb redid the calling of the immunoSEQ multiplex PCR reads with MiXCR, one entry per CDR3 protein. The sample yields 67,000 or so distinct CDR3 sequences, roughly 93% seen once. The sample was CD4+ T cells from PBMCs. The receptors here all came from a human donor with Susac syndrome. Both conserved end residues are trimmed from each CDR3. The D gene is left open where the match is weak.

j_call d_call v_call cdr3_aa
TRBJ2-7 TRBD1 TRBV7-9 ASSSIGQGQDYEQY
TRBJ1-6 TRBD1 TRBV9 ASSVGGTGRGSPLH
TRBJ2-7 TRBD2 TRBV6-2/TRBV6-3 ASSLSGGSFYEQY
TRBJ2-7 NA TRBV7-2 ASSSPLSDEQY
TRBJ2-1 TRBD2 TRBV7-9 ASSLRLAGSYNEQF
TRBJ1-4 NA TRBV4-1 ASSQDQGRKDEKLF
TRBJ2-7 NA TRBV3-1 ASSQLSSYEQY
TRBJ2-2 NA TRBV7-3 ASSSQPPGSTGELF
TRBJ2-5 NA TRBV7-2 ASSLHPRTVSGETQY
TRBJ2-7 TRBD1 TRBV11-2 ASSQSLTGYEQY
TRBJ1-5 NA TRBV7-2 ASSLQGTGNQPQH
TRBJ2-1 TRBD2 TRBV9 ASSVVSGGYNEQF
TRBJ1-5 NA TRBV20-1 SVGGDSLYQPQH
TRBJ2-1 TRBD1 TRBV29-1 SVGDREADEQF
TRBJ2-5 TRBD1 TRBV6-6 ASSWDRGMETQY
TRBJ1-5 TRBD1 TRBV6-2/TRBV6-3 ASSYETGTGPQH
TRBJ1-5 NA TRBV30 AWSRGFSGQTNQPQH
TRBJ2-5 TRBD2 TRBV12-3/TRBV12-4 ASSRLAGEQY
TRBJ2-7 NA TRBV7-2 ASSLARYEQY
TRBJ2-7 NA TRBV5-1 ASSPTSPSYEQY
TRBJ2-3 TRBD2 TRBV7-3 ASSLISGGARDTQY
TRBJ2-3 TRBD2 TRBV24-1 ATRTSGNTDTQY
TRBJ1-1 TRBD1 TRBV20-1 SANRDSLNTEAF
TRBJ2-7 NA TRBV6-2/TRBV6-3 ASRQGDEQY
TRBJ1-2 NA TRBV18 ASSPLQGHGYT
TRBJ1-3 NA TRBV12-5 ASGFPGLAGNTIY
TRBJ2-7 NA TRBV11-2 ASSLTLANYEQY
TRBJ1-6 NA TRBV15 ATSRGRQGGSPLH
TRBJ2-7 NA TRBV7-2 ASSPNPSYEQY
TRBJ1-3 NA TRBV18 ASSPSVGVSGNTIY
TRBJ1-3 NA TRBV20-1 SARVARHSGNTIY
TRBJ1-1 NA TRBV7-9 ASSALAGLAGMMHTEAF
TRBJ1-1 NA TRBV11-3 ASSSGTGTPNTEAF
TRBJ2-5 NA TRBV15 ATSGPSTPQETQY
TRBJ2-5 TRBD2 TRBV19 ASSPGGRTQY
TRBJ1-1 NA TRBV28 ASRADGNTEAF
TRBJ2-3 TRBD1 TRBV3-1 ASSLGQGKDTQY
TRBJ1-1 NA TRBV6-5 ASSNRHRATEAF
TRBJ1-1 TRBD1 TRBV14 ASSQEGGQMNTEAF
TRBJ2-3 TRBD2 TRBV28 ASSFLAGGYTDTQY
TRBJ1-2 TRBD1 TRBV20-1 SARDRTRLTHGYT
TRBJ1-1 NA TRBV5-1 ASSSNGRYTEAF
TRBJ1-1 NA TRBV27 ASILGIGRNTEAF
TRBJ2-5 TRBD1 TRBV9 ASNPGTGEETQY
TRBJ1-1 NA TRBV7-9 ASSRERGTEAF
TRBJ1-2 NA TRBV2 ASRAETYGYT
TRBJ2-7 NA TRBV29-1 SVADRPQDLYEQY
TRBJ1-5 TRBD1 TRBV28 ASSRAGGAYQPQH
TRBJ2-5 NA TRBV5-1 ASSWGLWETQY
TRBJ2-6 NA TRBV28 ASIRYGASGANVLT
TRBJ2-1 NA TRBV4-1 ASSQFGARYNEQF
TRBJ1-6 NA TRBV7-2 ASSLRSTGYNSPLH
TRBJ1-2 NA TRBV29-1 SVEDRGYGYT
TRBJ2-5 NA TRBV13 ASSLRGLETQY
TRBJ2-3 NA TRBV3-1 ASSQDLGPDTQY
TRBJ1-1 NA TRBV6-5 ASSSERGRTEAF
TRBJ2-1 TRBD1 TRBV25-1 ASSLGQALPNEQF
TRBJ2-7 NA TRBV19 ASSIHGTASYEQY
TRBJ2-5 NA TRBV20-1 SATLAQGVGETQY